Listed below are T cell receptor beta chains from one sample, sequenced in a study of immune characterization of retroperitoneal liposarcoma. MiXCR, applied by TCRdb to the PCR reads, yields one record per CDR3 protein. The sample consists of 2,500 or so distinct CDR3 sequences, 37% of them appearing once. The sequenced sample was tumor tissue. The receptors were gathered from a male donor with retroperitoneal liposarcoma. Both conserved end residues are part of each CDR3. A D gene is named only where the DNA matches it firmly. A row's size may be missing; if present it is once, few, many or a size class.

V: TRBV6-5; D: .; size: large; CDR3: CASSYADTDTQYF
V: TRBV6-1; D: .; size: .; CDR3: CASSVSTLGSNEQFF
V: TRBV6-5; D: .; size: few; CDR3: CASSYREADSPLHF
V: TRBV12-3/TRBV12-4; D: .; size: few; CDR3: CASSLEYEQFF
V: TRBV27; D: .; size: .; CDR3: CASSPNNLNEQFF
V: TRBV11-2; D: TRBD2; size: medium-sized; CDR3: CASSFGLAGTGELFF
V: TRBV6-5; D: .; size: medium-sized; CDR3: CASSYGLGQETQYF
V: TRBV10-1; D: .; size: .; CDR3: CASSESLLNGELFF
V: TRBV9; D: .; size: .; CDR3: CASSGLVANEQFF
V: TRBV27; D: TRBD2; size: .; CDR3: CASRGSGRGYNEQFF
V: TRBV27; D: .; size: .; CDR3: CASKGTPNTGELFF
V: TRBV6-1; D: TRBD2; size: few; CDR3: CASSERPGLEGEQYF
V: TRBV7-2; D: TRBD2; size: few; CDR3: CASSLRTSGMGETQYF
V: TRBV12-3/TRBV12-4; D: TRBD2; size: .; CDR3: CASSRTSGRNEQYF
V: TRBV6-6; D: TRBD2; size: few; CDR3: CASSPGTSGPFQYF
V: TRBV7-2; D: TRBD2; size: few; CDR3: CASSFPSGSSYNEQFF
V: TRBV6-5; D: .; size: .; CDR3: CASSDRGASVKQYF
V: TRBV6-1; D: .; size: .; CDR3: CASSPRGGETQYF
V: TRBV7-2; D: .; size: .; CDR3: CASSLKPLTGLRVNTGELFF
V: TRBV6-1; D: TRBD2; size: .; CDR3: CASSQGPFSGMGKETQYF
V: TRBV6-1; D: TRBD1; size: few; CDR3: CASSESTGVGYEQYF
V: TRBV5-1; D: .; size: few; CDR3: CASSSVGETQYF
V: TRBV7-3; D: TRBD2; size: .; CDR3: CASSSSGERGPLYNEQFF
V: TRBV11-2; D: TRBD2; size: large; CDR3: CASSSPSIRTSGRTANYNEQFF
V: TRBV6-1; D: TRBD2; size: few; CDR3: CASSTTSGSTDTQYF
V: TRBV19; D: TRBD1; size: .; CDR3: CASSKITTGGNQPQHF
V: TRBV27; D: TRBD2; size: .; CDR3: CASSSRLAGGTDTQYF
V: TRBV6-1; D: .; size: .; CDR3: CASTQGGGTDTQYF
V: TRBV6-9; D: .; size: once; CDR3: CASSAIVYGYTF
V: TRBV7-2; D: .; size: .; CDR3: CASSLDRGGGYTF
V: TRBV11-3; D: TRBD1; size: .; CDR3: CASSQGQGGEQFF
V: TRBV7-2; D: .; size: .; CDR3: CASSLGAGNYGYTF
V: TRBV6-4; D: TRBD2; size: .; CDR3: CASSDSGGTDTQYF
V: TRBV7-1; D: .; size: .; CDR3: CASSETGAYEQFF
V: TRBV6-6; D: TRBD2; size: .; CDR3: CASSYSVSGRAFETQYF
V: TRBV6-1; D: .; size: .; CDR3: CASSGLYEQYF
V: TRBV6-1; D: .; size: medium-sized; CDR3: CASRETQVNEQFF
V: TRBV6-5; D: TRBD2; size: .; CDR3: CASSRRTGLAGQETQYF
V: TRBV27; D: .; size: .; CDR3: CASSFARAYNEQFF
V: TRBV12-3/TRBV12-4; D: .; size: medium-sized; CDR3: CASSLGRPGTLPLYEQYF
V: TRBV6-2/TRBV6-3; D: .; size: medium-sized; CDR3: CASSDTDTQYF
V: TRBV4-3; D: TRBD2; size: .; CDR3: CASSQDLRTSSYEQYF
V: TRBV6-1; D: .; size: medium-sized; CDR3: CATDKSAGYTDTQYF
V: TRBV27; D: .; size: .; CDR3: CATRTTLNTGELFF
V: TRBV4-3; D: .; size: .; CDR3: CASSQDYKGLNTEAFF
V: TRBV6-1; D: .; size: .; CDR3: CASSEEGINTEAFF
V: TRBV6-1; D: .; size: medium-sized; CDR3: CASSSEQGSSYNEQFF
V: TRBV12-3/TRBV12-4; D: .; size: large; CDR3: CASSLTVETQYF
V: TRBV6-5; D: TRBD1; size: .; CDR3: CASSYGQGEVDIQYF
V: TRBV6-1; D: .; size: .; CDR3: CASSYEPSSYNEQFF
V: TRBV12-5; D: .; size: .; CDR3: CASGLLYEQFF
V: TRBV6-2/TRBV6-3; D: TRBD1; size: .; CDR3: CASNDRGLNNEQFF
V: TRBV6-6; D: .; size: medium-sized; CDR3: CASSYSGGKTQYF
V: TRBV10-3; D: .; size: medium-sized; CDR3: CAISESGDTQYF
V: TRBV27; D: TRBD2; size: hyperexpanded; CDR3: CASSLFAGGGGNEQFF
V: TRBV7-2; D: .; size: few; CDR3: CASSLGGHQGETQYF
V: TRBV6-6; D: .; size: .; CDR3: CASRYQLAGANEQYF
V: TRBV6-4; D: TRBD2; size: .; CDR3: CASTLSGTSVYEQYF
V: TRBV6-1; D: TRBD2; size: .; CDR3: CASRNPGLHNEEYF
V: TRBV6-1; D: TRBD1; size: .; CDR3: CASSVDRASGGNTIYF